Listed here are 23 T cell receptor beta chains from one sample, sequenced in a study of memory CD4+ T cells and cytomegalovirus serostatus. Single viable CD3+CD4+CD8-CD45RO+ cells were sorted as the memory CD4+ T cells. Some clones are missing from TCRdb's copy, which holds only in-frame ones; the method was immunoSEQ multiplex PCR. The sample contains 80,000 to 100,000 clones, roughly 80% of which appear only once. The sample comprised memory CD4+ T cells from blood. Every receptor here comes from an adult in good health and CMV-seropositive.

The chain uses TRBV14 and TRBJ1-2; D is undetermined. Per the germline V gene, CDR1 is SGHDN and CDR2 is FVKESK. The CDR3 has 13 residues. Trimming took 0 bases from V and 5 from J, leaving 7 bases between them. CDR3 DNA sequence: TGTGCCAGCAGCCAAGAATTGGGTTATGGCTACACCTTC. This sequence encodes CASSQELGYGYTF.

The V and J genes are TRBV6-1 and TRBJ1-2, with D uncertain. V lost 4 bases, J lost 8 bases, and 20 bases lay in between. The CDR3 contains 15 residues. Germline loops: CDR1 MNHNS, CDR2 SASEGT. DNA of the CDR3: TGTGCCAGCAGTGGTTGGACGGTTGGGGATCAGGGCTACACCTTC. Encoded protein: CASSGWTVGDQGYTF.

This clone was picked up a small number of times. This sequence joins TRBV7-6 and TRBJ2-4; 7 positions match TRBD2. Germline V gene sequence: CDR1 SGHVS, CDR2 FNYEAQ. J was trimmed by 7 bases and V by 0 bases; bases with no gene match: 3. The CDR3 length is 14 residues. CDR3 nucleotides: TGTGCCAGCAGCTTAGCGGGAGGGGACAACATTCAGTACTTC. Amino acid sequence: CASSLAGGDNIQYF.

This chain links TRBV2 with TRBJ2-1; possibly TRBD2 for D (5 bases). Trimming stripped 6 bases from V and 10 bases from J, with 13 bases between. The germline V gene has CDR1 SNHLY and CDR2 FYNNEI. The CDR3 loop spans 12 amino acids. The CDR3 coding sequence is TGTGCCAGCAGAGGAGGTTCTGAAGAGCAGTTCTTC. It is translated as CASRGGSEEQFF.

The chain has TRBV2 and TRBJ2-7, with TRBD2 matching over 8 bases. Per the germline V gene, CDR1 is SNHLY and CDR2 is FYNNEI. CDR3 length: 13 amino acids. Unmatched junction bases numbered 3, after V lost 6 bases and J lost 2 bases. For the CDR3, the DNA is TGTGCCAGCAGGACTAGCGTCACCTACGAGCAGTACTTC. Protein sequence: CASRTSVTYEQYF.

V usage is TRBV14 and J usage is TRBJ2-1; D remains unclear. CDR1 and CDR2 from the germline V gene are SGHDN and FVKESK. The CDR3 runs to 16 residues. Trimming took off 2 bases at V and 4 bases at J, with 15 bases between the two ends. CDR3 region: CASSQWYSQRYNEQFF. CDR3 in DNA: TGTGCCAGCAGCCAATGGTACTCTCAGCGATACAATGAGCAGTTCTTC.

CDR3 protein: CASSMGTGFRTGELFF. The CDR3 nucleotides read TGTGCCAGTAGTATGGGGACAGGGTTTCGCACCGGGGAGCTGTTTTTT. The chain links TRBV19 to TRBJ2-2, with 9 positions matching TRBD1. This CDR3 comprises 16 residues. V lost 3 bases and J lost 4; bases outside the gene matches: 6. Germline V gives CDR1 LNHDA, CDR2 SQIVND (reference sequence).

This clone is a singleton in its sample. The chain carries TRBV15 and TRBJ1-2; D might be TRBD1 (5 bases). The CDR3 extends over 15 amino acids. V dropped 3 bases and J dropped 5 bases, with 16 bases sitting between them. CDR1 is LNHNV and CDR2 is YYDKDF in the germline V gene (reference sequence). CDR3 protein: CATSRGQGISYGYTF. The CDR3 nucleotides are TGTGCCACCAGCAGGGGTCAGGGAATCAGTTATGGCTACACCTTC. The entire variable domain, with the rest obtained from reference TRBV15 and TRBJ1-2, is as follows: DAMVIQNPRYQVTQFGKPVTLSCSQTLNHNVMYWYQQKSSQAPKLLFHYYDKDFNNEADTPDNFQSRRPNTSFCFLDIRSPGLGDTAMYLCATSRGQGISYGYTFGSGTRLTVV.

The CDR3 region has the DNA TGTGCCAGCAGTTTAAAATTTGGCCGCTATGGCTACACCTTC. This gives the protein CASSLKFGRYGYTF. The J gene is TRBJ1-2, the V gene TRBV28; no definite D call. CDR1 is MDHEN, CDR2 SYDVKM, per germline. V was cut by 2 bases and J by 4 bases, with 11 bases left in between. This CDR3 region has 14 residues.

This clone occurred a few times. The V call is TRBV29-1, the J call TRBJ1-1, with 7 bases identical to TRBD1. V shed 2 bases and J 5 bases; nucleotides not matched to a gene: 5. The CDR3 runs 13 residues. The V gene's germline CDR1 is SQVTM and CDR2 ANQGSEA. CDR3 in DNA: TGCAGCGTTGAATCCAGGGGGAGGACTGAAGCTTTCTTT. This codes for CSVESRGRTEAFF.

This clone was seen a handful of times. The chain carries TRBV19 and TRBJ1-1, with TRBD1 as a possible D gene (6 bases). Trimming took off 5 bases at V and 4 bases at J, with 14 bases between the two ends. Germline loops: CDR1 LNHDA, CDR2 SQIVND (reference sequence). The CDR3 contains 14 residues. Here the CDR3 reads CASSADSFGTEAFF. DNA for the CDR3: TGTGCCAGTAGTGCGGACAGCTTTGGCACTGAAGCTTTCTTT.

This clone came up a few times. A junction boundary mismatches the germline segment, possibly from a read error. J is TRBJ2-7 and V is TRBV14, with D possibly being TRBD1 (5 bases). CDR1 and CDR2 (germline): SGHDN, FVKESK. The CDR3 is 13 amino acids. As DNA, the CDR3 is TGTGCCAGCAGCAAAGATTATAGGGGCGAGCAGTACTTC. Protein sequence: CASSKDYRGEQYF.

The chain is built from TRBV7-2 and TRBJ2-1; 7 bases are shared with TRBD1. The CDR3 is made up of 16 amino acids. Germline lookup yields CDR1 SGHTA and CDR2 FQGNSA. Losses at the gene ends were 2 bases for V and 8 bases for J; bases not matched to a gene: 12. This CDR3 is CASSLPADRVADEQFF. CDR3 nucleotide sequence: TGTGCCAGCAGCTTACCAGCAGACAGGGTTGCGGATGAGCAGTTCTTC.

The gene calls are TRBV2 and TRBJ1-2; D is perhaps TRBD1 (5 bases). The CDR3 loop spans 16 amino acids. Trimming pared 0 bases from V and 4 bases from J, leaving 15 bases between. Germline loops: CDR1 SNHLY, CDR2 FYNNEI. The CDR3 DNA sequence: TGTGCCAGCAGTGAAGCCCCCCCCGACAGACCCTATGGCTACACCTTC. This sequence encodes CASSEAPPDRPYGYTF.

This chain joins TRBV28 and TRBJ1-1; D not resolved. The germline V and J ends were trimmed by 7 bases and 10 bases, with 13 bases remaining between them. The CDR3 is 11 residues long. Germline V gives CDR1 MDHEN, CDR2 SYDVKM. The CDR3 DNA sequence: TGTGCCAGCACCTACGACCCGGGAGCTTTCTTT. Its translation: CASTYDPGAFF.

The chain joins TRBV7-2 to TRBJ1-1, with D perhaps TRBD1 (5 bases). Trimming shortened V by 3 bases and J by 1 base, and 12 bases separated the two germline ends. Germline lookup yields CDR1 SGHTA and CDR2 FQGNSA. The CDR3 consists of 15 residues. This CDR3 is CASSFLRVPNTEAFF. For the CDR3, the DNA is TGTGCCAGCAGCTTCCTCAGGGTACCGAACACTGAAGCTTTCTTT.

The chain recombines TRBV28 with TRBJ1-2; D remains ambiguous. In germline, CDR1 is MDHEN, CDR2 SYDVKM. With 2 bases removed from V and 8 bases from J, the gap between germline ends came to 9 bases. There are 12 residues in the CDR3. CDR3 protein: CASSLLWEGYTF. The CDR3 coding sequence is TGTGCCAGCAGTTTACTTTGGGAGGGCTACACCTTC.

The chain uses TRBV6-5 and TRBJ1-4; D not certain. The CDR3 has 15 amino acids. V was trimmed by 2 bases and J by 3 bases, leaving 10 bases between them. Per the germline V gene, CDR1 is MNHEY and CDR2 is SVGAGI. The CDR3 is CASSYNSPPNEKLFF. The CDR3, as DNA: TGTGCCAGCAGTTACAACAGCCCACCTAATGAAAAACTGTTTTTT.

The chain carries TRBV7-8 and TRBJ1-1; no reliable D call. The CDR3 length is 14 residues. Trimming left V 1 base short and J 2 bases short, with 8 bases between. Per germline, CDR1 SGHVS and CDR2 FQNEAQ. The CDR3 sequence is CASSLGGANTEAFF. CDR3 sequence (DNA): TGTGCCAGCAGCTTAGGCGGTGCCAACACTGAAGCTTTCTTT.

The chain joins TRBV12-5 to TRBJ2-5; D possibly matches TRBD1 or TRBD2 (5 bases each). The CDR3 spans 13 residues. V was pared by 6 bases and J by 3 bases, with 11 bases between. Germline loops: CDR1 LGHNT, CDR2 FRNRAP. CDR3: CASGWGTEETQYF. The CDR3 DNA sequence: TGTGCTAGTGGCTGGGGGACCGAAGAGACCCAGTACTTC. The full variable domain, in which reference TRBV12-5 and TRBJ2-5 provide the parts outside the CDR3, is DARVTQTPRHKVTEMGQEVTMRCQPILGHNTVFWYRQTMMQGLELLAYFRNRAPLDDSGMPKDRFSAEMPDATLATLKIQPSEPRDSAVYFCASGWGTEETQYFGPGTRLLVL.

This clone occurred a few times. V and J are TRBV5-4 and TRBJ2-5; no clear D. The CDR3 consists of 13 residues. Germline CDR1 reads SGHNT; CDR2 reads YYREEE (reference sequence). Between the trimmed V and J ends, which lost 2 bases and 1 base, there was a span of 6 bases. For the CDR3, the DNA is TGTGCCAGCAGCTTCGGCAGCCAAGAGACCCAGTACTTC. This encodes CASSFGSQETQYF.

The genes are TRBV5-4 and TRBJ1-1; D is unresolved. The CDR3 has 14 amino acids. V lost 4 bases and J lost 1, with 11 bases in between. Germline V lookup: CDR1 SGHNT, CDR2 YYREEE (reference sequence). The CDR3 nucleotides read TGTGCCAGCAGCCCTGGACGGTCGAACACTGAAGCTTTCTTT. Translation gives CASSPGRSNTEAFF. The whole variable domain, filled in from reference TRBV5-4 and TRBJ1-1, reads ETGVTQSPTHLIKTRGQQVTLRCSSQSGHNTVSWYQQALGQGPQFIFQYYREEENGRGNFPPRFSGLQFPNYSSELNVNALELDDSALYLCASSPGRSNTEAFFGQGTRLTVV.

The rearrangement links TRBV28 to TRBJ2-7; 8 bases are shared with TRBD1. Per germline, CDR1 MDHEN and CDR2 SYDVKM. The CDR3 runs 16 residues. The V segment lost 5 bases and the J segment 6 bases; nucleotides outside the gene matches: 15. CDR3 coding DNA: TGTGCCAGCAGTCCCTCCGGACAGGGAAAAGTGATCGAGCAGTACTTC. Translated: CASSPSGQGKVIEQYF.